This TCR beta chain emerged from a study of tissue T cells after allogeneic stem cell transplantation. Findings of the study overall: Anatomically similar tissues had similar TCR repertoires within each patient. Motif-based clustering found tissue-specific repertoire signatures shared across patients, though few clones were shared. Only a limited share of tissue TCRs appeared in blood or spleen.

Here immunoSEQ multiplex PCR was the method, and the copy in TCRdb shows in-frame clones only, minus some. The sample yields 25,000 to 30,000 clones, around 90% seen once. Germline CDR1 KGHDR, CDR2 SFDVKD. V was clipped by 5 bases and J by 4 bases; unmatched bases: 10. The CDR3 covers 16 residues. A note on this clone: Antigen: not known.

The J gene is TRBJ2-3, the V gene TRBV24-1; 8 bases agree with TRBD2. This receptor was obtained from a male donor aged 60 or older who later had graft-versus-host disease after an allogeneic stem cell transplant. This material consisted of blood, taken before transplantation. The CDR3 DNA follows: TGTGCCACCAGTGCCCCAAGCGGGAGTAACGCAGATACGCAGTATTTT. Its protein is CATSAPSGSNADTQYF.